The T cell receptor beta chain under discussion was sequenced for a study of regulatory T cells in long-lasting Graves disease. V was clipped by 2 bases and J by 3 bases, with 14 bases between them. This CDR3 contains 15 residues. Germline assignment: CDR1 SGDLS and CDR2 YYNGEE. Documented time point: newly diagnosed GD, antithyroid drugs for less than 3 months. After RNA was extracted from PBMCs, the TCR library was made from it. Combining iRepertoire HTBI primers with Arm-PCR of CDR3 regions, the authors built TCR beta libraries. A single record per CDR3 protein comes from TCRdb applying MiXCR to the multiplex PCR reads. The sample yields 500,000 or so distinct CDR3 sequences, about 16% seen once. A further study also used this sample, focusing on T cells in Graves' hyperthyroidism and ophthalmopathy. Turning to that study: A model built on 13 V-J features separated ophthalmopathy from stable hyperthyroidism.

The source was peripheral blood mononuclear cells (PBMCs), collected at new diagnosis, from a patient treated with antithyroid drugs. The sequence was obtained from a middle-aged woman with Graves disease. This rearrangement joins TRBV9 to TRBJ1-2, with D tentatively TRBD1 (5 bases). The chain's CDR3 is CASSVRWGDDYGYTF. For the CDR3, the DNA is TGTGCCAGCAGCGTCAGGTGGGGCGATGACTATGGCTACACCTTC.